This T cell receptor (beta chain) is from a study of CD8+CD57+ T cells in acquired aplastic anemia. On the study more broadly: Average DNA yield from sorted CD4+ and CD8+ cells was approximately 3 ug.

A remark on this clonotype: The antigen is unknown.

CDR3 and TCR beta VDJ profiling relied on genomic DNA as the template. In TCRdb, the reads were re-called with MiXCR into one record per CDR3 protein. Of around 250,000 distinct CDR3 sequences in the sample, around three fifths were seen once. The CDR3 length is 15 residues. The germline gives CDR1 LNHDA, CDR2 SQIVND (reference sequence). V was pared by 4 bases and J by 1 base, with 11 bases between. Study-wide results and limits: Controls and patients did not differ significantly in CD8+ Simpson's diversity. The study identified around 28 CD8+ CDR3 sequences shared by patients and controls.

The chain is built from TRBV19 and TRBJ1-5, with unresolved D. The origin of this receptor is a human donor with severe aplastic anemia or a healthy control (not recorded which). The sample consisted of sorted CD4+, CD8+, or CD8+CD57+ T cells (not recorded which) from PBMCs. CDR3 in DNA: TGTGCCAGTAGTAGTATCCCCTACAGCAATCAGCCCCAGCATTTT. Its translation is CASSSIPYSNQPQHF.